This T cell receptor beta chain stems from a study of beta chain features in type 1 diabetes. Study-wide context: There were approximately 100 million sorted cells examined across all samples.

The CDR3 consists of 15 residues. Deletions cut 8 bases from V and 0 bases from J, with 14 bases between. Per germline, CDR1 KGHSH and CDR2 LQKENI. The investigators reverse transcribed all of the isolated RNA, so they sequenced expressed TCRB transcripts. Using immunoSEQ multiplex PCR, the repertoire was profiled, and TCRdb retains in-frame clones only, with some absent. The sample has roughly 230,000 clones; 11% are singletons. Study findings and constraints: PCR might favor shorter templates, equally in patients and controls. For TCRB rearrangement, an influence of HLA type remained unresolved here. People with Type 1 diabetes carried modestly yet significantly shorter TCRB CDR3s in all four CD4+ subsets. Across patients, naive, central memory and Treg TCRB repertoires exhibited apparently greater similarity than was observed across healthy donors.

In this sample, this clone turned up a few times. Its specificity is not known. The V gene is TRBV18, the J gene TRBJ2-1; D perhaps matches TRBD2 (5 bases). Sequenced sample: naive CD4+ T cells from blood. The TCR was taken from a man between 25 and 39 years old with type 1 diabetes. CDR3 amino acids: CASRGTGSSYNEQFF. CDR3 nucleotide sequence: TGTGCCAGCCGGGGTACGGGGAGCTCCTACAATGAGCAGTTCTTC. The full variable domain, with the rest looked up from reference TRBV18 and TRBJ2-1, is NAGVMQNPRHLVRRRGQEARLRCSPMKGHSHVYWYRQLPEEGLKFMVYLQKENIIDESGMPKERFSAEFPKEGPSILRIQQVVRGDSAAYFCASRGTGSSYNEQFFGPGTRLTVL.